This T cell receptor beta chain was recorded in a study of siplizumab effects on memory and regulatory T cells. Germline V gives CDR1 SGHAT, CDR2 FQNNGV. The ends were cut back, 5 bases at V and 3 bases at J, with 8 bases in the middle. The length of the CDR3 is 13 residues. The repertoire was sequenced with immunoSEQ multiplex PCR; TCRdb's copy has only in-frame clones and lacks some. Of over 85,000 clones listed, around 95% are singletons. Sequenced sample: naive CD4+ T cells sorted from blood. The clonotype comes from a human donor in good health. The rearrangement joins TRBV11-2 to TRBJ1-3; the D gene is possibly TRBD1 (5 bases). The CDR3 bases are TGTGCCAGCAGCCCAGGGATTGGAAACACCATATATTTT. The encoded protein is CASSPGIGNTIYF.